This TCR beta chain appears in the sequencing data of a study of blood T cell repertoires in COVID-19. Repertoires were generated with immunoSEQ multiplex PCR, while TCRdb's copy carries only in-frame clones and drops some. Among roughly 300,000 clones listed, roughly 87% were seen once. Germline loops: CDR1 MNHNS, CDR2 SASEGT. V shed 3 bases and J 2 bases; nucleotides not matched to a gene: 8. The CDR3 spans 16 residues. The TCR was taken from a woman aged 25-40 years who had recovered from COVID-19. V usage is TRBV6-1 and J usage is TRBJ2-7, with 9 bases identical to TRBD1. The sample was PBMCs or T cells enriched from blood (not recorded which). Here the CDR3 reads CASSEIQGAQAYEQYF. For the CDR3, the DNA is TGTGCCAGCAGTGAGATACAGGGGGCCCAAGCCTACGAGCAGTACTTC.